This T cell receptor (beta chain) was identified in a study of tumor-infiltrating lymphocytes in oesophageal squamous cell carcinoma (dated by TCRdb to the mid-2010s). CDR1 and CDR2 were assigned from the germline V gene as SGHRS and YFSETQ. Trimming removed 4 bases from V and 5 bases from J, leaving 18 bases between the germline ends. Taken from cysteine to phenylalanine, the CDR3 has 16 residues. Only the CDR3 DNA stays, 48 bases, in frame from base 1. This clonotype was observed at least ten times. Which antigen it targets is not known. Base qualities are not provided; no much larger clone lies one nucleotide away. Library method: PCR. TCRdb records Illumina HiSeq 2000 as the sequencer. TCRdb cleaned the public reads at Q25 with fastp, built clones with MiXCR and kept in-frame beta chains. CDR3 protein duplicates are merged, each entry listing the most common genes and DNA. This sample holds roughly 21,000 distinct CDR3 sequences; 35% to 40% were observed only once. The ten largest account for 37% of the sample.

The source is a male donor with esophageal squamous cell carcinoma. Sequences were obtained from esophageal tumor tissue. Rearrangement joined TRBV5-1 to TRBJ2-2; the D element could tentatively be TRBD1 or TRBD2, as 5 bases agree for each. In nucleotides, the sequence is TGCGCCAGCAGCACCGGGGACCCCCAGACTACCGGGGAGCTGTTTTTT. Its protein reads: CASSTGDPQTTGELFF.